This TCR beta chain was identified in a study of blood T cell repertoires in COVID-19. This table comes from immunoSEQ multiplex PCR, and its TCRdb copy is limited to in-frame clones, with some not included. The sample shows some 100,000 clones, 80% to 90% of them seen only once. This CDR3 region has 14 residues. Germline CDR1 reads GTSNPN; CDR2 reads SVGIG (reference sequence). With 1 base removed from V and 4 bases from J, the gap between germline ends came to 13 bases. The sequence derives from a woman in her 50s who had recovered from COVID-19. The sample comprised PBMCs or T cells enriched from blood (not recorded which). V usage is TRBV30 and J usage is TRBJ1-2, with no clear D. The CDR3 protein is CAWSEGGSGYGYTF. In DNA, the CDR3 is TGTGCCTGGAGTGAAGGAGGGTCGGGCTATGGCTACACCTTC.